Each of the 15 T cell receptor beta chains below was sequenced from the same sample in a study of blood T cells in healthy people across ages. The use of a sample-barcoded 5' primer and a J-beta primer mix characterized a second PCR of roughly 6 to 12 cycles. TCRdb reprocessed the 5' RACE reads via MiXCR and lists one record per CDR3 protein. The sample carries about a million distinct CDR3 sequences, under 50% recorded once. Sample: blood. The receptors derive from a young man in good health.

This clonotype appeared a single time. This chain joins TRBV29-1 and TRBJ1-2, with 9 nucleotides matching TRBD1. Germline loops: CDR1 SQVTM, CDR2 ANQGSEA. With V trimmed by 3 bases and J by 0 bases, 5 bases remained unmatched. This CDR3 contains 15 residues. CDR3 loop: CSVDGTGNSNYGYTF. Here the CDR3 DNA reads TGCAGCGTTGACGGGACAGGGAATTCTAACTATGGCTACACCTTC.

V gene TRBV5-1 combines with J gene TRBJ2-3, with 11 bases that match TRBD2. The V gene's germline CDR1 is SGHRS and CDR2 YFSETQ. CDR3 size: 13 residues. The J segment lost 11 bases and the V segment lost 4 bases, leaving 6 bases of the junction unmatched. Here the CDR3 reads CASSPELAGGQYF. CDR3 nucleotides: TGCGCCAGCAGCCCAGAGCTAGCGGGGGGGCAGTATTTT.

The V and J genes are TRBV6-5 and TRBJ2-7; D is possibly TRBD1 (5 bases). Germline CDR1 and CDR2: MNHEY and SVGAGI. V lost 2 bases, J lost 2 bases, and 13 bases lay in between. The CDR3 sequence is 15 residues long. The CDR3 bases are TGTGCCAGCAGTTACCGGCAGGGCCCAGCCTACGAGCAGTACTTC. It specifies CASSYRQGPAYEQYF.

The rearrangement uses TRBV5-4 and TRBJ1-1; D is unresolved. V lost 4 bases, J lost 3 bases, and 16 bases lay in between. The CDR3 has 15 amino acids. Germline V gene sequence: CDR1 SGHNT, CDR2 YYREEE (reference sequence). The CDR3 bases are TGTGCCAGCAGCCGCCGTAGTTTCGGGGACACTGAAGCTTTCTTT. Its protein is CASSRRSFGDTEAFF.

The V call is TRBV20-1, the J call TRBJ1-4; D possibly corresponds to TRBD1 (5 bases). The CDR3 contains 18 residues. The V end lost 3 bases, the J end lost 3 bases, and 23 bases lay between the germline ends. CDR1 and CDR2 from the germline V gene are DFQATT and SNEGSKA (reference sequence). This CDR3 is CSASQRGRARPPNEKLFF. CDR3 in DNA: TGCAGTGCTAGCCAGAGAGGCAGGGCCCGGCCACCTAATGAAAAACTGTTTTTT.

Points on this clonotype: This may be a read error, as it is one base from a much larger clone. This rearrangement joins TRBV20-1 to TRBJ2-7; 8 bases line up with TRBD1. The CDR3 sequence is 14 residues long. The V and J ends lost 0 bases and 2 bases, in that order; junction bases with no gene match: 3. Germline loops: CDR1 DFQATT, CDR2 SNEGSKA (reference sequence). Here the CDR3 reads CSAREPGQAYEQYF. The CDR3 bases are TGCAGTGCTAGAGAACCGGGACAGGCCTACGAGCAGTACTTC.

This clonotype was seen a handful of times. The CDR3 DNA follows: TGCAGTGCTAGAGCGGCAGCGGGGAGTTACAATGAGCAGTTCTTC. This encodes CSARAAAGSYNEQFF. The gene calls are TRBV20-1 and TRBJ2-1, with 7 bases lining up with TRBD2. The CDR3 consists of 15 residues. V dropped 1 base and J dropped 4; count of bases not matched to a gene: 7. The germline CDR1 and CDR2 sequences are DFQATT and SNEGSKA (reference sequence).

The rearrangement uses TRBV3-1 and TRBJ2-7, with D tentatively TRBD2 (5 bases). Deletions cut 0 bases from V and 6 bases from J, with 15 bases between. The length of the CDR3 is 15 residues. The germline V gene has CDR1 LGHDT and CDR2 YNNKEL (reference sequence). CDR3 sequence (DNA): TGTGCCAGCAGCCAAGATCCCGGGGAAGGGCGCGAGCAGTACTTC. Amino acid sequence: CASSQDPGEGREQYF.

A few counts support this clonotype. V gene TRBV29-1 combines with J gene TRBJ2-5, with 14 bases lining up with TRBD2. Germline-derived CDR1 and CDR2 are SQVTM and ANQGSEA. The CDR3 is 14 residues long. With 8 bases clipped from V and 5 bases from J, the junction kept 7 bases outside the gene matches. Here the CDR3 DNA reads TGCAGCTTCAGACTAGCGGGGGGGCCTGAGACCCAGTACTTC. Encoded protein: CSFRLAGGPETQYF.

In DNA, the CDR3 is TGTGCCAGCAGCCGGAGACAGTCCACCTACGAGCAGTACTTC. It specifies CASSRRQSTYEQYF. The chain uses TRBV3-1 and TRBJ2-7; tentatively, D is TRBD1 (5 bases). Per germline, CDR1 LGHDT and CDR2 YNNKEL (reference sequence). Trimming pared 4 bases from V and 2 bases from J, leaving 12 bases between. The CDR3 loop spans 14 amino acids.

The chain joins TRBV7-2 to TRBJ2-7; 8 bases are a match to TRBD2. The CDR3 loop spans 15 amino acids. The V gene's germline CDR1 is SGHTA and CDR2 FQGNSA. Trimming took 7 bases from V and 3 from J; bases not matched to a gene: 11. The CDR3 nucleotides read TGTGCCAGCAACGGCCCCGGGACTAGTTTCTACGAGCAGTACTTC. Its translation: CASNGPGTSFYEQYF.

The chain couples TRBV12-3 or TRBV12-4 to TRBJ2-7; D is ambiguous. Trimming pared 7 bases from V and 5 bases from J, leaving 15 bases between. CDR3 length: 13 amino acids. CDR3: CASTFNYFHEQYF. DNA for the CDR3: TGTGCCAGCACTTTCAACTATTTCCACGAGCAGTACTTC.

The rearrangement joins TRBV6-5 to TRBJ2-1; TRBD2 matches at 7 bases. The DNA end is a closer match to TRBJ2-7, so the J assignment may be wrong. The CDR3 contains 16 residues. Germline loops: CDR1 MNHEY, CDR2 SVGAGI. The chain's CDR3 is CASPLGRGSSYNEQYF. CDR3 sequence (DNA): TGTGCCAGCCCCCTCGGGCGGGGGAGCTCCTACAATGAGCAGTACTTC.

The CDR3 region has the DNA TGTGCCAGCAGTTACCGTATGGCAGATACGCAGTATTTT. It yields the protein CASSYRMADTQYF. This chain connects TRBV6-2 or TRBV6-3 to TRBJ2-3; D unclear. In germline, CDR1 is MNHEY, CDR2 SVGEGT. V gave up 2 bases and J gave up 4 bases, with 7 bases separating them. The CDR3 runs 13 residues.

This clonotype was counted only a few times. The rearrangement uses TRBV12-3 or TRBV12-4 and TRBJ1-1; tentatively, D is TRBD1 (6 bases). The CDR3 extends over 15 amino acids. Trimming shortened V by 2 bases and J by 3 bases, and 13 bases separated the two germline ends. The CDR3 sequence: CASSLFQGSDTEAFF. DNA of the CDR3: TGTGCCAGCAGTTTATTTCAGGGGTCGGACACTGAAGCTTTCTTT.